One sample yielded the 16 T cell receptor beta chains listed below, sequenced in a study of cytomegalovirus exposure and HLA in healthy donors. The PCR had 60 Vbeta and 13 Jbeta primers. The method was immunoSEQ multiplex PCR; TCRdb's version includes in-frame clones alone and lacks a portion of them. The sample yields roughly 250,000 clones, approximately 70% seen once. Sequenced sample: PBMCs. These receptors all stem from a female donor in good health and CMV-seronegative.

This sequence joins TRBV19 and TRBJ2-2; TRBD1 is a possible D gene (5 bases). The CDR3 spans 16 residues. From germline, CDR1 is LNHDA and CDR2 SQIVND (reference sequence). V was clipped by 4 bases and J by 1 base, with 13 bases between them. The CDR3 region has the DNA TGTGCCAGTAGTACTAGGGGCCGCCTGAACACCGGGGAGCTGTTTTTT. Protein: CASSTRGRLNTGELFF.

For the CDR3, the DNA is TGCGCCAGCAGCTTTGGCAGGGGTGGTGACGAGCAGTACTTC. Translation: CASSFGRGGDEQYF. The chain employs TRBV5-1 and TRBJ2-7, with TRBD1 as a possible D gene (6 bases). The V gene's germline CDR1 is SGHRS and CDR2 YFSETQ. The CDR3 is 14 residues long. Trimming stripped 2 bases from V and 5 bases from J, with 14 bases between.

This chain links TRBV5-1 with TRBJ2-1; 8 bases are shared with TRBD1. V lost 3 bases to trimming and J lost 0 bases; unmatched junction nucleotides: 5. The CDR3 sequence is 16 residues long. Germline values: CDR1 SGHRS, CDR2 YFSETQ. CDR3 sequence: CASSSQGASSYNEQFF. The CDR3 bases are TGCGCCAGCAGCTCCCAGGGGGCCAGCTCCTACAATGAGCAGTTCTTC.

This clone was seen more than once but under ten times. The CDR3 DNA is TGCGCCAGCAGGGGTTGGAGTCTGGACACCGGGGAGCTGTTTTTT. It specifies CASRGWSLDTGELFF. The V call is TRBV10-2, the J call TRBJ2-2; D gene unclear. The ends were cut back, 6 bases at V and 3 bases at J, with 14 bases in the middle. This CDR3 comprises 15 residues. Germline V gene sequence: CDR1 WSHSY, CDR2 SAAADI.

This chain links TRBV5-1 with TRBJ2-7; 8 bases match TRBD1. CDR1 SGHRS and CDR2 YFSETQ come from the germline V gene. This CDR3 comprises 15 residues. The trim removed 1 base at V and 5 bases at J, leaving 8 bases unmatched. This CDR3 is CASSLRFGQGHEQYF. CDR3 in DNA: TGCGCCAGCAGCTTGCGGTTTGGACAGGGTCACGAGCAGTACTTC.

V and J are TRBV11-3 and TRBJ2-3; TRBD2 aligns across 10 bases. V was pared by 5 bases and J by 2 bases, with 7 bases of the junction left unmatched. This CDR3 contains 16 residues. CDR1 and CDR2 (germline): SGHNT, YENEEA. This CDR3 reads CASSPRTSGNTDTQYF. The CDR3 region has the DNA TGTGCCAGCAGCCCGAGGACTAGCGGAAACACAGATACGCAGTATTTT.

The chain employs TRBV19 and TRBJ1-1; no firm D call. V lost 5 bases to trimming and J lost 1 base, with 8 bases between them. The germline V gene encodes CDR1 LNHDA and CDR2 SQIVND (reference sequence). This CDR3 contains 13 residues. In nucleotides, the CDR3 is TGTGCCAGTAGTTCTCGGGGGAACACTGAAGCTTTCTTT. Amino acid sequence: CASSSRGNTEAFF.

The chain links TRBV11-2 to TRBJ1-4, with 8 bases fitting TRBD1. The J segment lost 3 bases and the V segment lost 2 bases, leaving 2 bases of the junction unmatched. Per the germline V gene, CDR1 is SGHAT and CDR2 is FQNNGV. The CDR3 is 15 amino acids. The CDR3 DNA reads as TGTGCCAGCAGCTTATCGGACAGGGCTAATGAAAAACTGTTTTTT. Amino acid sequence: CASSLSDRANEKLFF.

A few counts support this clone. The gene calls are TRBV10-3 and TRBJ2-1; 15 nucleotides line up with TRBD2. V lost 1 base, J lost 2 bases, and 6 bases stayed unmatched. Germline CDR1 is ENHRY and CDR2 is SYGVKD. The CDR3 has 19 residues. The CDR3 bases are TGTGCCATCAGTGAGTGGGGACTAGCGGGAGGTAGGACCTACAATGAGCAGTTCTTC. It specifies CAISEWGLAGGRTYNEQFF.

This sequence joins TRBV7-2 and TRBJ2-5, with D possibly being TRBD2 (6 bases). The CDR3 spans 17 residues. Germline CDR1 and CDR2: SGHTA and FQGNSA. V lost 1 base to trimming and J lost 1 base, with 16 bases between them. The CDR3 sequence is CASSLGSMGGLQETQYF. The CDR3, as DNA: TGTGCCAGCAGCTTAGGGTCCATGGGGGGTCTCCAAGAGACCCAGTACTTC.

The V gene is TRBV4-1, the J gene TRBJ1-5; tentatively, D is TRBD1 (5 bases). CDR1 and CDR2 from the germline V gene are MGHRA and YSYEKL. The germline V and J ends were trimmed by 1 base and 4 bases, with 17 bases remaining between them. CDR3 length: 17 amino acids. The CDR3: CASSQAQNQGYNQPQHF. The CDR3 DNA sequence: TGCGCCAGCAGCCAAGCCCAGAATCAGGGTTATAATCAGCCCCAGCATTTT.

The rearrangement joins TRBV19 to TRBJ2-1; 11 bases are a match to TRBD2. Unmatched junction bases numbered 14, after V lost 4 bases and J lost 3 bases. The CDR3 loop spans 19 amino acids. Germline V gene lookup returns CDR1 LNHDA and CDR2 SQIVND (reference sequence). The CDR3 sequence is CASSRAGASGRTNYNEQFF. For the CDR3, the DNA is TGTGCCAGTAGTAGGGCGGGCGCTAGCGGGAGGACTAACTACAATGAGCAGTTCTTC.

This chain connects TRBV4-2 to TRBJ1-5, with D perhaps matching TRBD1 (6 bases). CDR1 and CDR2 from the germline V gene are LGHNA and YNFKEQ. Trimming shortened V by 0 bases and J by 4 bases, and 13 bases separated the two germline ends. CDR3 length: 16 amino acids. The CDR3 DNA follows: TGTGCCAGCAGCCAAGAGCCACAGGGCTCGAATCAGCCCCAGCATTTT. This gives the protein CASSQEPQGSNQPQHF.

The V and J genes are TRBV4-2 and TRBJ1-4; D remains unclear. CDR3 length: 15 residues. Germline CDR1 and CDR2: LGHNA and YNFKEQ. Trimming took off 5 bases at V and 8 bases at J, with 18 bases between the two ends. CDR3 residues: CASSFRTLPGEKLFF. Here the CDR3 DNA reads TGTGCCAGCAGCTTTCGAACCTTACCGGGGGAAAAACTGTTTTTT.

The CDR3 DNA is TGTGCCAGCAGTTTCCCAGTAGGGAGGGGCTTGCCCCGCTACACCTTC. This encodes CASSFPVGRGLPRYTF. The V call is TRBV28, the J call TRBJ1-2; D is possibly TRBD1 (5 bases). The CDR3 spans 16 residues. CDR1 MDHEN and CDR2 SYDVKM come from the germline V gene. Between the trimmed V and J ends, which lost 3 bases and 9 bases, there was a span of 23 bases.

This sequence joins TRBV7-8 and TRBJ2-2; tentative D call: TRBD2 (5 bases). V was trimmed by 2 bases and J by 2 bases, leaving 9 bases between them. Germline assignment: CDR1 SGHVS and CDR2 FQNEAQ. The CDR3 is 15 amino acids. CDR3 amino acids: CASSLRTGNTGELFF. In DNA, the CDR3 is TGTGCCAGCAGCTTAAGGACGGGAAACACCGGGGAGCTGTTTTTT. The full variable domain, with the rest looked up from reference TRBV7-8 and TRBJ2-2, is GAGVSQSPRYKVAKRGQDVALRCDPISGHVSLFWYQQALGQGPEFLTYFQNEAQLDKSGLPSDRFFAERPEGSVSTLKIQRTQQEDSAVYLCASSLRTGNTGELFFGEGSRLTVL.